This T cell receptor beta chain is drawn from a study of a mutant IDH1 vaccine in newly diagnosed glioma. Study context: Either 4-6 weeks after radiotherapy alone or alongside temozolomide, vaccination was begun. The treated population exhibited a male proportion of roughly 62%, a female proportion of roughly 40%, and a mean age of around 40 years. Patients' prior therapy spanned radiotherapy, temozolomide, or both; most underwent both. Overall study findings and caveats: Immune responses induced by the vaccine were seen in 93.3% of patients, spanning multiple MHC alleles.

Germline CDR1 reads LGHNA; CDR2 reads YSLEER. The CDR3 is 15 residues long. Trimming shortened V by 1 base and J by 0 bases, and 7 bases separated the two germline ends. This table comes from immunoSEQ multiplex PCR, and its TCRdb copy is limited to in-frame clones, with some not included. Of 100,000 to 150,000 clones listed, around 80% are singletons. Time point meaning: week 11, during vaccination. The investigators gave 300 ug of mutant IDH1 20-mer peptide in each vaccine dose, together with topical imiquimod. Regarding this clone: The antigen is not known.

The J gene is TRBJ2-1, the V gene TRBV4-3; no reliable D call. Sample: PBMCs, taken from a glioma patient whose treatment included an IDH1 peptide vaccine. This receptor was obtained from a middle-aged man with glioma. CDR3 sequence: CASSQATSSYNEQFF. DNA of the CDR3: TGCGCCAGCAGCCAAGCTACAAGCTCCTACAATGAGCAGTTCTTC.